Shown below are 16 T cell receptor beta chains from a single sample sequenced in a study of beta chain features in type 1 diabetes. These TCRs are of unknown antigen specificity. Of the isolated RNA, all was reverse transcribed, and so the sequenced material was expressed TCRB transcripts. Only in-frame clones appear in the TCRdb table, and some are missing; sequencing was by immunoSEQ multiplex PCR. The sample lists 500,000 to 850,000 clones, roughly 13% seen once, with roughly 0.04% in the top ten. General study results and limits: Moderately but significantly shorter TCRB CDR3s were found in Type 1 diabetes patients in all four CD4+ subsets.

The specimen sequenced was naive CD4+ T cells from blood. Receptors originate from a man younger than 35 with type 1 diabetes.

This chain joins TRBV29-1 and TRBJ1-1; weak D call: TRBD1 (5 bases). This CDR3 is built from 14 residues. Germline-derived CDR1 and CDR2 are SQVTM and ANQGSEA. Trimming took off 4 bases at V and 3 bases at J, with 15 bases between the two ends. CDR3 region: CSVAPGFSDTEAFF. The CDR3 DNA follows: TGCAGCGTTGCACCAGGGTTTTCGGACACTGAAGCTTTCTTT.

This sequence joins TRBV30 and TRBJ1-3; D is unclear. The V end lost 0 bases, the J end lost 5 bases, and 8 bases lay between the germline ends. The CDR3 spans 13 residues. Germline lookup yields CDR1 GTSNPN and CDR2 SVGIG (reference sequence). The CDR3 loop is CAWSVGGRNTIYF. DNA for the CDR3: TGTGCCTGGAGTGTAGGCGGCAGAAACACCATATATTTT. Drawing the rest from reference TRBV30 and TRBJ1-3, the complete variable domain is SQTIHQWPATLVQPVGSPLSLECTVEGTSNPNLYWYRQAAGRGLQLLFYSVGIGQISSEVPQNLSASRPQDRQFILSSKKLLLSDSGFYLCAWSVGGRNTIYFGEGSWLTVV.

This clone appeared a few times. This sequence joins TRBV27 and TRBJ1-1; TRBD1 is a possible D gene (6 bases). The CDR3 is 13 amino acids. From germline, CDR1 is MNHEY and CDR2 SMNVEV (reference sequence). The V and J ends lost 2 bases and 9 bases respectively, with 13 bases between them. The CDR3 sequence: CASSLLSGVKAFF. CDR3 bases: TGTGCCAGCAGTTTACTTTCAGGGGTCAAAGCTTTCTTT.

The gene calls are TRBV28 and TRBJ1-2, with D hard to call. The CDR3 spans 13 residues. The V and J ends lost 3 bases and 5 bases respectively, with 10 bases between them. Germline CDR1 is MDHEN and CDR2 is SYDVKM. CDR3 sequence reads: CASSFPGGYGYTF. The CDR3 bases are TGTGCCAGCAGTTTTCCGGGAGGATATGGCTACACCTTC.

This clone appeared a few times. The chain employs TRBV11-2 and TRBJ2-7; the match to TRBD2 covers 10 bases. The CDR3 consists of 15 residues. The germline V gene encodes CDR1 SGHAT and CDR2 FQNNGV. V lost 5 bases to trimming and J lost 1 base; unmatched junction nucleotides: 5. CDR3 sequence reads: CASSPTSGSSYEQYF. CDR3 nucleotides: TGTGCCAGCAGCCCGACTAGCGGGTCATCCTACGAGCAGTACTTC.

This clone showed up just a few times. V gene TRBV9 combines with J gene TRBJ2-2; D gene uncertain. The ends were cut back, 3 bases at V and 4 bases at J, with 4 bases in the middle. Germline-derived CDR1 and CDR2 are SGDLS and YYNGEE. This CDR3 comprises 12 residues. The CDR3 loop is CASSEATGELFF. In nucleotides, the CDR3 is TGTGCCAGCAGCGAGGCCACCGGGGAGCTGTTTTTT. Supplemented by reference TRBV9 and TRBJ2-2, the full variable domain reads DSGVTQTPKHLITATGQRVTLRCSPRSGDLSVYWYQQSLDQGLQFLIQYYNGEERAKGNILERFSAQQFPDLHSELNLSSLELGDSALYFCASSEATGELFFGEGSRLTVL.

On this clone itself: A read error may account for a junction end that differs from germline. The V and J genes are TRBV5-4 and TRBJ2-3; 9 bases fit TRBD2. The germline V gene has CDR1 SGHNT and CDR2 YYREEE (reference sequence). This CDR3 region has 16 residues. CDR3 sequence: CASTLGGRAKVDTQYF. The CDR3 DNA reads TGTGCCAGCACCTTGGGCGGGAGGGCCAAGGTAGATACGCAGTATTTT.

The table lists this clone with a few counts. The rearrangement links TRBV29-1 to TRBJ1-2, with a possible D match to TRBD1 (5 bases). Germline V gene sequence: CDR1 SQVTM, CDR2 ANQGSEA. CDR3 size: 13 residues. V was pared by 3 bases and J by 4 bases, with 12 bases between. The CDR3 protein is CSVEDNPFYGYTF. In nucleotides, the CDR3 is TGCAGCGTTGAGGACAACCCTTTCTATGGCTACACCTTC.

The J gene is TRBJ1-3, the V gene TRBV5-4; no firm D call. The V and J ends lost 7 bases and 4 bases respectively, with 15 bases between them. The CDR3 has 14 amino acids. Germline V gives CDR1 SGHNT, CDR2 YYREEE (reference sequence). As DNA, the CDR3 is TGTGCCAGCCACGGGAGTCTATCAGGAAACACCATATATTTT. Protein sequence: CASHGSLSGNTIYF.

J is TRBJ2-7 and V is TRBV23-1, with 8 bases fitting TRBD2. TRBV23-1 is treated as an ORF (open reading frame) with a function not yet certain. V lost 0 bases, J lost 5 bases, and 3 bases stayed unmatched. There are 14 residues in the CDR3. CDR3 bases: TGCGCCAGCAGTCAATCGCAGCGGGAGAACGAGCAGTACTTC. Translation: CASSQSQRENEQYF.

The chain combines TRBV6-6 with TRBJ1-2, with a weak D call TRBD1 (5 bases). Per the germline V gene, CDR1 is MNHNY and CDR2 is SVGAGI (reference sequence). V was cut by 10 bases and J by 7 bases, with 10 bases left in between. This CDR3 has 10 amino acids. This CDR3 is CATRGFGYTF. In DNA form, the CDR3 reads TGTGCCACGAGGGGTTTTGGCTACACCTTC.

The chain has TRBV9 and TRBJ1-1, with a tentative D call TRBD1 (5 bases). Deletions cut 4 bases from V and 3 bases from J, with 13 bases between. Germline V gene sequence: CDR1 SGDLS, CDR2 YYNGEE. The CDR3 is made up of 14 amino acids. Here the CDR3 reads CASSFEGRDTEAFF. The CDR3 DNA is TGTGCCAGCAGCTTCGAGGGGAGAGACACTGAAGCTTTCTTT. Based on the CDR3 plus reference TRBV9 and TRBJ1-1, the full variable domain is DSGVTQTPKHLITATGQRVTLRCSPRSGDLSVYWYQQSLDQGLQFLIQYYNGEERAKGNILERFSAQQFPDLHSELNLSSLELGDSALYFCASSFEGRDTEAFFGQGTRLTVV.

The V gene is TRBV5-1, the J gene TRBJ2-2; 8 nucleotides match TRBD1. The CDR3 runs to 16 residues. The ends lost 0 bases at V and 1 base at J; junction bases unmatched: 2. Looked up from germline, CDR1 is SGHRS and CDR2 is YFSETQ. In DNA form, the CDR3 reads TGCGCCAGCAGCTTGGTCGGACAGGGGAACACCGGGGAGCTGTTTTTT. Amino acid sequence: CASSLVGQGNTGELFF. The whole variable domain, filled in from reference TRBV5-1 and TRBJ2-2, reads KAGVTQTPRYLIKTRGQQVTLSCSPISGHRSVSWYQQTPGQGLQFLFEYFSETQRNKGNFPGRFSGRQFSNSRSEMNVSTLELGDSALYLCASSLVGQGNTGELFFGEGSRLTVL.

The chain is built from TRBV28 and TRBJ1-6; 9 bases map to TRBD1. The CDR3 consists of 18 residues. The J segment lost 5 bases and the V segment lost 6 bases, leaving 14 bases of the junction unmatched. CDR1 is MDHEN and CDR2 is SYDVKM in the germline V gene. The CDR3 spells CASSPGQGAFPHNSPLHF. Written as DNA, the CDR3 is TGTGCCAGCAGCCCGGGACAGGGCGCTTTTCCTCATAATTCACCCCTCCACTTT. The entire variable domain, with the rest obtained from reference TRBV28 and TRBJ1-6, is as follows: DVKVTQSSRYLVKRTGEKVFLECVQDMDHENMFWYRQDPGLGLRLIYFSYDVKMKEKGDIPEGYSVSREKKERFSLILESASTNQTSMYLCASSPGQGAFPHNSPLHFGNGTRLTVT.

The rearrangement joins TRBV7-2 to TRBJ1-2; a possible D gene is TRBD1 (5 bases). Germline V gene lookup returns CDR1 SGHTA and CDR2 FQGNSA. Trimming left V 0 bases short and J 8 bases short, with 7 bases between. This CDR3 region has 12 residues. The CDR3 DNA reads as TGTGCCAGCAGCTTAGCCCGACAGGGCTACACCTTC. It is translated as CASSLARQGYTF. The complete variable domain, with remaining parts taken from reference TRBV7-2 and TRBJ1-2, reads GAGVSQSPSNKVTEKGKDVELRCDPISGHTALYWYRQSLGQGLEFLIYFQGNSAPDKSGLPSDRFSAERTGGSVSTLTIQRTQQEDSAVYLCASSLARQGYTFGSGTRLTVV.

The J gene is TRBJ2-5, the V gene TRBV30; 8 nucleotides align to TRBD1. Germline trimming cut 2 bases from V and 4 bases from J; bases unmatched to any gene: 12. The V gene's germline CDR1 is GTSNPN and CDR2 SVGIG (reference sequence). CDR3 length: 16 amino acids. The DNA of the CDR3 is TGTGCCTGGAGTAGAGGGATCGCAGGGGGCGCAGAGACCCAGTACTTC. Amino acid sequence: CAWSRGIAGGAETQYF.